This entry is about one T cell receptor beta chain. The target antigen is unknown. A second about 7 to 12 cycle PCR used barcoded and J-beta primers. TCRdb redid the calling of the 5' RACE reads with MiXCR, one entry per CDR3 protein. The repertoire holds about a million distinct CDR3 sequences, with about 44% as singletons. The record originates from a study of blood T cells in healthy people across ages. Germline values: CDR1 KGHSH, CDR2 LQKENI. With 3 bases removed from V and 4 bases from J, the gap between germline ends came to 3 bases. This CDR3 spans 11 amino acids. General observations from the study: Higher diversity and more naive CD4+ cells were features of long-lived donors, compared to aged donors. Lack of knowledge of donor CMV status possibly confounded expanded clonotype changes. Measured against age, TCR beta diversity per million T cells decreased in a roughly linear manner. Percentage of naive T cells showed a strong correlation with TCR beta diversity.

Sequenced: blood. The chain links TRBV18 to TRBJ1-1; no definite D call. The sequence was collected from a man aged 30-40 years in good health. Written as DNA, the CDR3 is TGTGCCAGCTCACCGATCACTGAAGCTTTCTTT. It specifies CASSPITEAFF.